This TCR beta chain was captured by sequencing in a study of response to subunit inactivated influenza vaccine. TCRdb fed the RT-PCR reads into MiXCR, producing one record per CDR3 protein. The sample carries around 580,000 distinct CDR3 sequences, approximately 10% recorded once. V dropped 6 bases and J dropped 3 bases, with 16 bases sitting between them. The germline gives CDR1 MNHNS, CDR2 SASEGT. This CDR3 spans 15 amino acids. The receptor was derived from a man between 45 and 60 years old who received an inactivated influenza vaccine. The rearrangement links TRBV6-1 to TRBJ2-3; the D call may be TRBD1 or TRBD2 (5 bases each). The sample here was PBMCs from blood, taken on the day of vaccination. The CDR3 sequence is CASSPPGRRTDTQYF. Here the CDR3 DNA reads TGTGCCAGCAGCCCCCCGGGGCGCAGAACAGATACGCAGTATTTT.